One sample yielded the 9 T cell receptor beta chains listed below, sequenced in a study of technical replicates of blood from several donors (dated by TCRdb to 2015 to 2018). The library was prepared using the immunoSEQ multiplex PCR assay. Here the immuneACCESS table is served through TCRdb, limited to in-frame sequences with V and J called. Missing clones are a known gap in these copies; in checked studies unresolved V genes cover under half, and the rest lacks a known reason. The sample profile shows under 80,000 clones; roughly 97% of them were found once. Together, the top ten hold approximately 0.2% of the sample. The source material was T cells isolated from PBMCs. All receptors derive from a human donor in good health.

This chain connects TRBV6-5 to TRBJ1-1; D remains ambiguous. The CDR3 sequence is 13 residues long. Trimming shortened V by 2 bases and J by 7 bases, and 11 bases separated the two germline ends. The germline gives CDR1 MNHEY, CDR2 SVGAGI. CDR3 amino acids: CASSYALFVEAFF. CDR3 DNA: TGTGCCAGCAGTTACGCGTTGTTCGTTGAAGCTTTCTTT.

This chain links TRBV14 with TRBJ2-3, with TRBD1 matching 7 bases. CDR3 length: 15 residues. V was clipped by 2 bases and J by 0 bases; unmatched bases: 2. Germline CDR1 and CDR2: SGHDN and FVKESK. Here the CDR3 reads CASSQLGQSTDTQYF. In nucleotides, the CDR3 is TGTGCCAGCAGCCAACTGGGACAGAGCACAGATACGCAGTATTTT.

The chain uses TRBV6-1 and TRBJ2-2, with D unresolved. This CDR3 is 11 amino acids long. The germline gives CDR1 MNHNS, CDR2 SASEGT. The V and J ends lost 6 bases and 8 bases respectively, with 7 bases between them. CDR3 nucleotides: TGTGCCAGCAGCCGGGTTGGGGAGCTGTTTTTT. Translating it yields CASSRVGELFF.

The chain employs TRBV29-1 and TRBJ2-1; D is possibly TRBD1 (5 bases). V lost 0 bases, J lost 3 bases, and 12 bases lay in between. This CDR3 is built from 15 residues. CDR1 and CDR2 from the germline V gene are SQVTM and ANQGSEA. CDR3 nucleotides: TGCAGCGTTGAAGAAAATAGGGGAAACTACAATGAGCAGTTCTTC. It specifies CSVEENRGNYNEQFF.

The rearrangement joins TRBV2 to TRBJ2-7; possible D gene TRBD1, 6 bases. In germline, CDR1 is SNHLY, CDR2 FYNNEI. V lost 8 bases, J lost 9 bases, and 14 bases lay in between. The CDR3 runs to 11 residues. The CDR3 reads CASVTRGRQYF. DNA of the CDR3: TGTGCCAGCGTCACCAGGGGTAGGCAGTACTTC.

The rearrangement joins TRBV4-1 to TRBJ1-2; D perhaps matches TRBD1 (6 bases). This CDR3 has 15 amino acids. Germline V gives CDR1 MGHRA, CDR2 YSYEKL. Between the trimmed V and J ends, which lost 4 bases and 2 bases, there was a span of 14 bases. The chain's CDR3 is CASSRKADSNYGYTF. The CDR3 bases are TGCGCCAGCAGCCGAAAAGCGGACAGCAACTATGGCTACACCTTC.

This chain joins TRBV27 and TRBJ2-7, with 7 bases lining up with TRBD1. CDR3 length: 16 residues. V shed 4 bases and J 0 bases; nucleotides not matched to a gene: 9. Per germline, CDR1 MNHEY and CDR2 SMNVEV (reference sequence). CDR3 in DNA: TGTGCCAGCAGTTCCCTCGGACAGGCTGACTCCTACGAGCAGTACTTC. Translating it yields CASSSLGQADSYEQYF.

The J gene is TRBJ1-2, the V gene TRBV7-9; TRBD1 might be the D (5 bases). CDR3 length: 13 amino acids. V shed 1 base and J shed 6 bases, with 9 bases lying between them. Germline CDR1 is SEHNR and CDR2 is FQNEAQ (reference sequence). CDR3 region: CASSLVGGDGYTF. CDR3 DNA: TGTGCCAGCAGCTTAGTCGGGGGAGATGGCTACACCTTC. Combining the CDR3 with reference TRBV7-9 and TRBJ1-2 gives the whole variable domain DTGVSQNPRHKITKRGQNVTFRCDPISEHNRLYWYRQTLGQGPEFLTYFQNEAQLEKSRLLSDRFSAERPKGSFSTLEIQRTEQGDSAMYLCASSLVGGDGYTFGSGTRLTVV.

The chain links TRBV5-1 to TRBJ2-3; D possibly corresponds to TRBD1 (6 bases). The V gene's germline CDR1 is SGHRS and CDR2 YFSETQ. V was cut by 5 bases and J by 4 bases, with 14 bases left in between. The CDR3 runs to 14 residues. CDR3 sequence: CASRSEWGPDTQYF. CDR3 DNA sequence: TGCGCCAGCAGGTCTGAGTGGGGGCCAGATACGCAGTATTTT.